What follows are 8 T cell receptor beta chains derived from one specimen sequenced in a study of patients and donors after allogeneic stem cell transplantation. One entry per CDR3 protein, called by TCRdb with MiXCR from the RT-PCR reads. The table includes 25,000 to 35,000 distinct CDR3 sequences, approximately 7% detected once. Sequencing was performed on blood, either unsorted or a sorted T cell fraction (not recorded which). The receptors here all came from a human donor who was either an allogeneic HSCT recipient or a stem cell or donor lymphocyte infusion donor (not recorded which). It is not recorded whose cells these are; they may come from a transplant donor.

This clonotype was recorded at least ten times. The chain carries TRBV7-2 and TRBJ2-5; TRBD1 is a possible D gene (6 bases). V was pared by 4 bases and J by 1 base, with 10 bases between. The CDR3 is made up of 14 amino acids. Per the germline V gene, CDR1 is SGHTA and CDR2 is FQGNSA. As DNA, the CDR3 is TGTGCCAGCAGCTCGCAGGGGAGCCAAGAGACCCAGTACTTC. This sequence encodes CASSSQGSQETQYF.

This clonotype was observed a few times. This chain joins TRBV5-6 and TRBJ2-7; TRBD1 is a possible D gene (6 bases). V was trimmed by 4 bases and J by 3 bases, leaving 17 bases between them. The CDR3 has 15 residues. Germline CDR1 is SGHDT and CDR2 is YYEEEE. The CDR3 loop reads CASSQSAGAFYEQYF. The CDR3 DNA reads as TGTGCCAGCAGCCAATCAGCAGGGGCCTTCTACGAGCAGTACTTC. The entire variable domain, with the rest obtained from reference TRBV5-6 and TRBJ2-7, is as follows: DAGVTQSPTHLIKTRGQQVTLRCSPKSGHDTVSWYQQALGQGPQFIFQYYEEEERQRGNFPDRFSGHQFPNYSSELNVNALLLGDSALYLCASSQSAGAFYEQYFGPGTRLTVT.

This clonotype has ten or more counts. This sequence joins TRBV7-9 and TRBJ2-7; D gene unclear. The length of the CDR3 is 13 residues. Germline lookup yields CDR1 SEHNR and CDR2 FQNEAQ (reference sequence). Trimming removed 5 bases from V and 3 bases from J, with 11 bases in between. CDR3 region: CASSPRSFYEQYF. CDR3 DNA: TGTGCCAGCAGCCCACGGTCCTTCTACGAGCAGTACTTC.

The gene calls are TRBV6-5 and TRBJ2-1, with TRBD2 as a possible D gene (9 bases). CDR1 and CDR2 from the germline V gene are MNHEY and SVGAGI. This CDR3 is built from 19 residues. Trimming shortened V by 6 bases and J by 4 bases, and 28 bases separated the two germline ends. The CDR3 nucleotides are TGTGCCAGCAGGCCCGACAGGGGAGTAGCGGGAGAGGTATACAATGAGCAGTTCTTC. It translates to CASRPDRGVAGEVYNEQFF.

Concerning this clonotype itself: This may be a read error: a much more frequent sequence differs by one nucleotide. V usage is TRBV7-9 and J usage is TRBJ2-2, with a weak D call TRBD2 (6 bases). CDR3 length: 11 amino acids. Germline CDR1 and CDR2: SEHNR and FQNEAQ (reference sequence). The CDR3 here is CASSFTGGLFF. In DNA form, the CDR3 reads TGTGCCAGCAGCTTCACCGGGGGGCTGTTTTTT.

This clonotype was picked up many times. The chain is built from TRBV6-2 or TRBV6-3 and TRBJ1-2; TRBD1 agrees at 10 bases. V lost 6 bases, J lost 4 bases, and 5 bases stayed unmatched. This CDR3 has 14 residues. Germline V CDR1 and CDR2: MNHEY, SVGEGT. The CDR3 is CASRATGGTYGYTF. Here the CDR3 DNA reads TGTGCCAGCAGAGCGACAGGGGGCACCTATGGCTACACCTTC.

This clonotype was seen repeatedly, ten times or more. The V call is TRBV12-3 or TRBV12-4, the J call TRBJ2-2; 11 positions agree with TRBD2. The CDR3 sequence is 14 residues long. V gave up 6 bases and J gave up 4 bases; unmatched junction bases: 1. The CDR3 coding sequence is TGTGCCAGCAGCGGGACTAGCGGCACCGGGGAGCTGTTTTTT. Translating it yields CASSGTSGTGELFF.

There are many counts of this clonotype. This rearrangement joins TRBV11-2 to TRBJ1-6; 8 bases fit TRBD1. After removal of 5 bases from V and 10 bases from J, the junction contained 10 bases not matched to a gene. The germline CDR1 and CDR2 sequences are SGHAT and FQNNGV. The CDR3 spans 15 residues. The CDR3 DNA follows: TGTGCCAGCAGCCCGACGACAGGGGTGAGATCACCCCTCCACTTT. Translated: CASSPTTGVRSPLHF.